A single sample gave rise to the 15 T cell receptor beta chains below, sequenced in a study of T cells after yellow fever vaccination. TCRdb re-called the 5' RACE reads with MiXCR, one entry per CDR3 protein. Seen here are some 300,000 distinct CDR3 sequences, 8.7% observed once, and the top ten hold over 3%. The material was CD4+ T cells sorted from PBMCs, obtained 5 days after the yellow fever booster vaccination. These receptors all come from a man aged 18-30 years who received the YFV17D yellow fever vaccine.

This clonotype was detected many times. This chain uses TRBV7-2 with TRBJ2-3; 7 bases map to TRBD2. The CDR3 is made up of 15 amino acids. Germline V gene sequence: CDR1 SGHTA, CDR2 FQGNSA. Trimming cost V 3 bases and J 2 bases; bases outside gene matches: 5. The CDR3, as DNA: TGTGCCAGCAGCTTCTCCGGGACTAACACAGATACGCAGTATTTT. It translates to CASSFSGTNTDTQYF. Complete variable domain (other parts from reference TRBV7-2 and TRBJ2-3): GAGVSQSPSNKVTEKGKDVELRCDPISGHTALYWYRQSLGQGLEFLIYFQGNSAPDKSGLPSDRFSAERTGGSVSTLTIQRTQQEDSAVYLCASSFSGTNTDTQYFGPGTRLTVL.

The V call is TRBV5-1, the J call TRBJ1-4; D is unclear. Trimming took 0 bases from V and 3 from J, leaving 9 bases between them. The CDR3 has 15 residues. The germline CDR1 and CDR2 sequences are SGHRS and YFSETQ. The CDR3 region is CASSLVAGSNEKLFF. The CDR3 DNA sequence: TGCGCCAGCAGCTTGGTTGCGGGATCTAATGAAAAACTGTTTTTT.

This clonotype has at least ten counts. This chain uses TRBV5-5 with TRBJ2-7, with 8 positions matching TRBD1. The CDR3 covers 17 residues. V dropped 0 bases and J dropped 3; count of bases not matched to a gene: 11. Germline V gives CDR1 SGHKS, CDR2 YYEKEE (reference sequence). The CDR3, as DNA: TGTGCCAGCAGCTTGGTCCCCGGGACAGGAGTCCTCTACGAGCAGTACGTC. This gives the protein CASSLVPGTGVLYEQYV.

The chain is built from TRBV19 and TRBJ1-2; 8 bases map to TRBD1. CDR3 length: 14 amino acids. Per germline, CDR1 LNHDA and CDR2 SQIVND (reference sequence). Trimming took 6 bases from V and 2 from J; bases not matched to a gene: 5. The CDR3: CASRGTGGNYGYTF. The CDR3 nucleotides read TGTGCCAGTAGAGGCACAGGGGGGAACTATGGCTACACCTTC.

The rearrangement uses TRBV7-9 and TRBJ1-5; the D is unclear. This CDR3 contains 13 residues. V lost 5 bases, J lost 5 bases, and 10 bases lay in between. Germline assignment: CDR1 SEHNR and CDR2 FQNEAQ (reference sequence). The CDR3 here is CASSLEVDQPQHF. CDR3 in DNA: TGTGCCAGCAGCCTCGAGGTGGATCAGCCCCAGCATTTT.

CDR3 bases: TGTGCCAGCAACGGGAATGGGCCCCTTCTGTACTTC. It specifies CASNGNGPLLYF. The chain is built from TRBV6-6 and TRBJ2-5; D might be TRBD2 (5 bases). The germline CDR1 and CDR2 sequences are MNHNY and SVGAGI (reference sequence). CDR3 length equals 12 residues. The germline V and J ends were trimmed by 7 bases and 13 bases, with 19 bases remaining between them.

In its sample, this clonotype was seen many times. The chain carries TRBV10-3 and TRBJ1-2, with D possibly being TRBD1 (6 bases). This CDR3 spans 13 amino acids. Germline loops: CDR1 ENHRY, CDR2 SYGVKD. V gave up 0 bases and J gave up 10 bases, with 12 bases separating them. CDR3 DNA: TGTGCCATCAGTGAGTCCAGGGACACATACTACACCTTC. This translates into CAISESRDTYYTF.

In DNA form, the CDR3 reads TGTGCCAGCAGTCGACGGACAGGGACTAACTATGGCTACACCTTC. Translating gives CASSRRTGTNYGYTF. The chain employs TRBV12-3 or TRBV12-4 and TRBJ1-2; 8 nucleotides agree with TRBD1. CDR3 size: 15 residues. V trimming: 5 bases; J trimming: 0 bases; junction bases outside the gene matches: 5.

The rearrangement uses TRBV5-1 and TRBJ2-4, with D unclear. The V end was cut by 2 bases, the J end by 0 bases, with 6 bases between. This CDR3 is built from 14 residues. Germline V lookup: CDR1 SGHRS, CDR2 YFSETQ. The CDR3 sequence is CASSFGLAKNIQYF. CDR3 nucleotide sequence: TGCGCCAGCAGCTTTGGGCTAGCCAAAAACATTCAGTACTTC.

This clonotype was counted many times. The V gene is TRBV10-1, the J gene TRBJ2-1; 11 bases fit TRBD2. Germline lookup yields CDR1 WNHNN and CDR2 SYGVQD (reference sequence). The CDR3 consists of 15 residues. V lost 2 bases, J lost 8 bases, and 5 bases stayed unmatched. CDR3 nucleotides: TGCGCCAGCAGTGAGCCGGGACTAGCGGTGGATGAGCAGTTCTTC. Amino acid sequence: CASSEPGLAVDEQFF.

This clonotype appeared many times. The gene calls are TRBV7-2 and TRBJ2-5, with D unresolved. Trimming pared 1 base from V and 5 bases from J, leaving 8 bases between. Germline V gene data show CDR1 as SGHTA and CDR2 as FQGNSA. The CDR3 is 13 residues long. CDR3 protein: CASSLVGLETQYF. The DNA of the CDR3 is TGTGCCAGCAGCTTAGTTGGGTTGGAGACCCAGTACTTC.

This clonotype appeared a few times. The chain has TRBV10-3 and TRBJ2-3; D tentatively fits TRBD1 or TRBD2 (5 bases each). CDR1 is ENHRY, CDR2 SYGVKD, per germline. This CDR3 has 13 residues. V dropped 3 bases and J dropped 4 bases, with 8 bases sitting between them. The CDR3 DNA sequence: TGTGCCATCAGTGATTGGGGGTCAGATACGCAGTATTTT. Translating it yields CAISDWGSDTQYF.

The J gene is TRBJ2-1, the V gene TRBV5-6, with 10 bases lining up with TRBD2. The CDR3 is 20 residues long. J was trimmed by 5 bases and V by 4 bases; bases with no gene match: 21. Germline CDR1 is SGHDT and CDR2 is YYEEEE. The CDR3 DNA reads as TGTGCCAGCAGCCTGAGACGGACTTTAGCGGGGGGTCCCCTTCACAATGAGCAGTTCTTC. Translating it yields CASSLRRTLAGGPLHNEQFF.

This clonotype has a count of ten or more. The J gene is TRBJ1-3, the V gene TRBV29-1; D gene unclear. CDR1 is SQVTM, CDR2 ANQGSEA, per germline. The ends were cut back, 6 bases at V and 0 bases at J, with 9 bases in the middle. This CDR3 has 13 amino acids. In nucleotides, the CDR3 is TGCAGCGTGTCTTCCGTCTCTGGAAACACCATATATTTT. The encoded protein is CSVSSVSGNTIYF.

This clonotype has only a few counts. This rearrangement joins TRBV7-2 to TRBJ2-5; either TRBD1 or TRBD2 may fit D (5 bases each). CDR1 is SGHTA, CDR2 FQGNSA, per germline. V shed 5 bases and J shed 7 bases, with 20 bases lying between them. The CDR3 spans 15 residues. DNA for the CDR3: TGTGCCAGCAGCCCACCCACCGGGGCCCGGCGGACCCAGTACTTC. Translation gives CASSPPTGARRTQYF.